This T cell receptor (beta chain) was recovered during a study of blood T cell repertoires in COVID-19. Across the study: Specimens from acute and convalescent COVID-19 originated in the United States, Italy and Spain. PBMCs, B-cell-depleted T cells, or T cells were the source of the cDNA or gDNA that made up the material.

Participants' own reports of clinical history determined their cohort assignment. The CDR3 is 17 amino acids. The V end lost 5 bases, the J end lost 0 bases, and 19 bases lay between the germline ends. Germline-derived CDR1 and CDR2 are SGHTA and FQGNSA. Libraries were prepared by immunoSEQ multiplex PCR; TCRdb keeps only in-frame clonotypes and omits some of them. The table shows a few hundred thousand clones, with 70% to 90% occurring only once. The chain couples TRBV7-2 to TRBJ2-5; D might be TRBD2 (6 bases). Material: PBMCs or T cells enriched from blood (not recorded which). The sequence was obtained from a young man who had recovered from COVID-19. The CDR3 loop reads CASSPRSAGLYQETQYF. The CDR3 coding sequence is TGTGCCAGCAGCCCCCGGTCGGCGGGACTGTACCAAGAGACCCAGTACTTC.